The sequence of this T cell receptor beta chain was determined in a study of identical twins. Every one of the donors was a healthy Caucasian. Template switching added a universal primer site; cDNA carried unique molecular identifiers. TCRdb re-called the 5' RACE reads with MiXCR, one entry per CDR3 protein. The profile shows some 260,000 distinct CDR3 sequences, 11% to 15% of them singletons. This clonotype occurred once. Germline V gene lookup returns CDR1 DFQATT and CDR2 SNEGSKA (reference sequence). V was pared by 6 bases and J by 9 bases, with 22 bases of the junction left unmatched. The CDR3 consists of 17 residues.

The sequence derives from a young woman in good health. V and J are TRBV20-1 and TRBJ2-1, with 8 nucleotides matching TRBD2. Sequenced: memory (CD45RO+) T cells sorted from blood. The CDR3 DNA is TGCAGTGCCCGAGTAGCGGGAAGGTACGAACATTCGGGTGAGCAGTTCTTC. This codes for CSARVAGRYEHSGEQFF.